The 29 T cell receptor beta chains given below trace back to one sample, sequenced in a study of blood T cells in healthy people across ages. Combining a sample-barcoded 5' primer with a J-beta primer mix, a second PCR ran for roughly 6 to 11 cycles. TCRdb independently ran MiXCR on the 5' RACE reads; one entry per CDR3 protein. This sample carries hundreds of thousands of distinct CDR3 sequences, approximately 30% of them seen once, and the ten largest clones take roughly 14%. What was sequenced was blood. These receptors were taken from a woman of 80 years or more in good health.

For this clonotype: Possible read error: a much larger clone is one base away. The chain recombines TRBV5-1 with TRBJ2-2; weak D call: TRBD2 (5 bases). The length of the CDR3 is 14 residues. Germline CDR1 reads SGHRS; CDR2 reads YFSETQ. The DNA of the CDR3 is TGCGCCAGCAGCTTGGGCGGATACACCGGGGAGCGGTTTTTT. The encoded protein is CASSLGGYTGERFF. Complete variable domain (other parts from reference TRBV5-1 and TRBJ2-2): KAGVTQTPRYLIKTRGQQVTLSCSPISGHRSVSWYQQTPGQGLQFLFEYFSETQRNKGNFPGRFSGRQFSNSRSEMNVSTLELGDSALYLCASSLGGYTGERFFGEGSRLTVL.

The chain has TRBV20-1 and TRBJ1-5; maybe TRBD1 (6 bases). The V and J ends lost 3 bases and 6 bases respectively, with 15 bases between them. Germline V gives CDR1 DFQATT, CDR2 SNEGSKA (reference sequence). This CDR3 is built from 14 residues. In DNA form, the CDR3 reads TGCAGTGCTAGCGCCAGGGACACGATTCAGCCCCAGCATTTT. Translated: CSASARDTIQPQHF.

V usage is TRBV4-1 and J usage is TRBJ1-4, with D possibly being TRBD1 (5 bases). The germline V and J ends were trimmed by 2 bases and 4 bases, with 11 bases remaining between them. CDR1 MGHRA and CDR2 YSYEKL come from the germline V gene. This CDR3 has 15 amino acids. In nucleotides, the CDR3 is TGCGCCAGCAGCCAATTGACGGGGGTTAATGAAAAACTGTTTTTT. Protein sequence: CASSQLTGVNEKLFF.

The sample holds many counts of this clonotype. A read error is possible here, since a much larger clone lies one base away. The chain recombines TRBV5-1 with TRBJ2-1; 9 bases line up with TRBD2. The assigned J gene may be wrong: the sequence end matches TRBJ2-7 better. CDR3 size: 15 residues. Per the germline V gene, CDR1 is SGHRS and CDR2 is YFSETQ. CDR3: CASSLGGGAYNEQYF. The CDR3 region has the DNA TGCGCCAGCAGCTTGGGCGGGGGGGCCTACAATGAGCAGTACTTC.

V is TRBV7-2 and J is TRBJ1-6, with D perhaps TRBD1 (5 bases). The ends were cut back, 8 bases at V and 8 bases at J, with 16 bases in the middle. The length of the CDR3 is 14 residues. In germline, CDR1 is SGHTA, CDR2 FQGNSA. CDR3 region: CASSYDSTYSPLHF. CDR3 nucleotide sequence: TGTGCCAGCTCCTATGACAGTACCTATTCACCCCTCCACTTT.

There are many counts of this clonotype. The chain employs TRBV5-1 and TRBJ1-6; D not certain. The CDR3 has 12 amino acids. V gave up 2 bases and J gave up 7 bases, with 4 bases separating them. In germline, CDR1 is SGHRS, CDR2 YFSETQ. CDR3 coding DNA: TGCGCCAGCAGCTTCGAGAATTCACCCCTCCACTTT. This codes for CASSFENSPLHF. The full variable domain, rest sourced from reference TRBV5-1 and TRBJ1-6, is KAGVTQTPRYLIKTRGQQVTLSCSPISGHRSVSWYQQTPGQGLQFLFEYFSETQRNKGNFPGRFSGRQFSNSRSEMNVSTLELGDSALYLCASSFENSPLHFGNGTRLTVT.

This clonotype showed up many times. This sequence joins TRBV6-1 and TRBJ1-6; 7 nucleotides line up with TRBD1. Germline CDR1 MNHNS, CDR2 SASEGT. This CDR3 comprises 15 residues. V trimming: 6 bases; J trimming: 5 bases; junction bases outside the gene matches: 7. As DNA, the CDR3 is TGTGCCAGCAGGACCGGGACAGTCAATAATTCACCCCTCCACTTT. Encoded protein: CASRTGTVNNSPLHF.

This clonotype was picked up many times. The chain joins TRBV7-2 to TRBJ2-5; TRBD2 agrees at 12 bases. Germline trimming cut 4 bases from V and 5 bases from J; bases unmatched to any gene: 8. This CDR3 has 16 residues. Per germline, CDR1 SGHTA and CDR2 FQGNSA. This chain's CDR3 is CASSSGLAGGGETQYF. The CDR3 region has the DNA TGTGCCAGCAGCTCGGGACTAGCGGGCGGTGGGGAGACCCAGTACTTC.

This clonotype appeared many times. This rearrangement joins TRBV20-1 to TRBJ2-6, with a weak D call TRBD1 (8 bases). This CDR3 region has 15 residues. V lost 6 bases and J lost 0, with 12 bases in between. Germline lookup yields CDR1 DFQATT and CDR2 SNEGSKA (reference sequence). The chain's CDR3 is CSAAGQDSGANVLTF. The CDR3 DNA follows: TGCAGTGCAGCGGGACAGGACTCTGGGGCCAACGTCCTGACTTTC.

This clonotype was detected ten times or more. V is TRBV9 and J is TRBJ2-5; 8 bases match TRBD2. CDR1 and CDR2 from the germline V gene are SGDLS and YYNGEE. This CDR3 is built from 17 residues. J gave up 2 bases and V 0 bases, and 9 bases lay outside the gene matches. In DNA form, the CDR3 reads TGTGCCAGCAGCGTAGCTGGGATAGCGGGACCTCAAGAGACCCAGTACTTC. Its translation is CASSVAGIAGPQETQYF.

The chain couples TRBV7-2 to TRBJ1-1; 8 nucleotides line up with TRBD1. The CDR3 sequence is 15 residues long. Per germline, CDR1 SGHTA and CDR2 FQGNSA. Germline trimming cut 0 bases from V and 5 bases from J; bases unmatched to any gene: 5. The CDR3: CASSLAPGQGTEAFF. The CDR3 DNA reads TGTGCCAGCAGCTTAGCCCCCGGACAGGGAACTGAAGCTTTCTTT.

This clonotype was recorded at least ten times. V and J are TRBV5-1 and TRBJ2-3; D ambiguous. This CDR3 contains 13 residues. In germline, CDR1 is SGHRS, CDR2 YFSETQ. V lost 0 bases and J 2 bases, leaving 4 bases between the germline ends. CDR3 sequence reads: CASSLEHTDTQYF. The CDR3 DNA follows: TGCGCCAGCAGCTTGGAGCACACAGATACGCAGTATTTT.

As regards this clonotype: A much larger clone lies a single base off, so this may be a read error. V usage is TRBV12-3 or TRBV12-4 and J usage is TRBJ2-6, with D possibly matching TRBD1 (5 bases). The CDR3 runs 14 residues. CDR3 loop: CASSKASGANVRTF. Written as DNA, the CDR3 is TGTGCCAGCAGTAAAGCCTCTGGGGCCAACGTCCGGACTTTC.

Comment on this clonotype: A read error may be the cause here, since a much bigger clone is one base away. This chain joins TRBV20-1 and TRBJ1-2; TRBD1 matches at 8 bases. CDR1 and CDR2 (germline): DFQATT, SNEGSKA (reference sequence). This CDR3 has 12 amino acids. V gave up 1 base and J gave up 6 bases; unmatched junction bases: 1. CDR3 DNA: TGCAGTGCTAGAGGGACAGGGCATGGCTACACCTTC. Amino acid sequence: CSARGTGHGYTF.

This clonotype was recorded at least ten times. V is TRBV7-8 and J is TRBJ2-1; perhaps TRBD1 as D (5 bases). CDR1 SGHVS and CDR2 FQNEAQ come from the germline V gene. This CDR3 comprises 16 residues. V shed 0 bases and J shed 7 bases, with 16 bases lying between them. Here the CDR3 reads CASSLAQGRLQNEQFF. DNA of the CDR3: TGTGCCAGCAGCTTAGCGCAGGGAAGGTTGCAGAATGAGCAGTTCTTC.

This clonotype was seen a few times. V is TRBV13 and J is TRBJ1-6; D is undetermined. CDR1 and CDR2 from the germline V gene are PRHDT and FYEKMQ (reference sequence). CDR3 size: 14 residues. V lost 6 bases and J 9 bases, leaving 15 bases between the germline ends. The CDR3 reads CASSRRAVGSPLHF. Here the CDR3 DNA reads TGTGCCAGCAGTCGAAGGGCAGTAGGTTCACCCCTCCACTTT.

This clonotype was counted a few times. A much bigger clone sits one base away, suggesting this may be a read error. The chain links TRBV6-5 to TRBJ2-7; D is possibly TRBD1 or TRBD2 (5 bases each). Deletions cut 5 bases from V and 3 bases from J, with 14 bases between. The CDR3 contains 14 residues. The germline CDR1 and CDR2 sequences are MNHEY and SVGAGI. CDR3 nucleotide sequence: TGTGCCAGCAGTGGGGACGGTAAGATCTACGAGCAGTACTTC. Residues: CASSGDGKIYEQYF.

This clonotype showed up many times. The chain carries TRBV11-2 and TRBJ2-3; TRBD1 agrees at 8 bases. Germline V gene sequence: CDR1 SGHAT, CDR2 FQNNGV. This CDR3 is 16 amino acids long. V lost 1 base and J lost 2; bases outside the gene matches: 5. In DNA, the CDR3 is TGTGCCAGCAGCTTAGGACAGGGGCTAAACACAGATACGCAGTATTTT. Translated, it gives CASSLGQGLNTDTQYF.

Note on this clonotype: Possible read error: a much larger clone is one base away. The rearrangement links TRBV6-1 to TRBJ2-1; D is possibly TRBD1 or TRBD2 (5 bases each). The J call may be in error: the DNA end matches TRBJ2-7 better. CDR1 is MNHNS, CDR2 SASEGT, per germline. The CDR3 runs to 15 residues. CDR3 loop: CASSEVGTPYNEQYF. For the CDR3, the DNA is TGTGCCAGCAGTGAAGTGGGGACCCCCTACAATGAGCAGTACTTC.

The V call is TRBV7-3, the J call TRBJ1-1, with 7 bases aligning to TRBD1. The CDR3 extends over 14 amino acids. CDR1 is SGHTA, CDR2 FQGTGA, per germline. V trimming: 6 bases; J trimming: 4 bases; junction bases outside the gene matches: 8. CDR3 amino acids: CASRRDSWGTEAFF. In DNA, the CDR3 is TGTGCCAGCAGAAGGGACAGTTGGGGCACTGAAGCTTTCTTT.

About this clonotype itself: This could be a read error, since a much larger clone is one nucleotide away. The chain joins TRBV7-8 to TRBJ1-1, with D possibly matching TRBD1 (6 bases). Trimming took 5 bases from V and 1 from J, leaving 14 bases between them. Germline values: CDR1 SGHVS, CDR2 FQNEAQ. This CDR3 has 15 residues. The CDR3: CASSKGDNQNTEAFF. DNA of the CDR3: TGTGCCAGCAGCAAGGGGGACAACCAGAACACTGAAGCTTTCTTT.

This clonotype was counted at least ten times. This chain uses TRBV7-2 with TRBJ2-3; 9 bases are shared with TRBD2. The J segment lost 0 bases and the V segment lost 1 base, leaving 8 bases of the junction unmatched. The CDR3 has 18 residues. CDR1 is SGHTA, CDR2 FQGNSA, per germline. The CDR3 sequence is CASSLDGTSRASTDTQYF. Here the CDR3 DNA reads TGTGCCAGCAGCTTAGATGGGACTAGCAGAGCCAGCACAGATACGCAGTATTTT.

This chain joins TRBV7-3 and TRBJ1-1; TRBD1 aligns across 7 bases. Germline V gene lookup returns CDR1 SGHTA and CDR2 FQGTGA. The CDR3 consists of 14 residues. J lost 4 bases, V lost 2 bases, and 4 bases had no gene match. The CDR3 is CASSLRAGGTEAFF. Here the CDR3 DNA reads TGTGCCAGCAGCTTACGGGCAGGGGGCACTGAAGCTTTCTTT.

This clonotype was counted ten times or more. The rearrangement uses TRBV5-6 and TRBJ1-4; D is undetermined. The CDR3 has 15 amino acids. Germline V gene sequence: CDR1 SGHDT, CDR2 YYEEEE. Between the trimmed V and J ends, which lost 4 bases and 0 bases, there was a span of 10 bases. The CDR3 sequence: CASSAMVPTNEKLFF. As DNA, the CDR3 is TGTGCCAGCAGCGCGATGGTCCCAACTAATGAAAAACTGTTTTTT.

As concerns this clonotype: It may be a read error: a sequence one base away is much more abundant. The CDR3 DNA sequence: TGTGCCGCCAGCAGAGATGGACAGCGCTATGGCTACACCTTC. Amino acid sequence: CAASRDGQRYGYTF. The chain uses TRBV15 and TRBJ1-2; possibly TRBD1 for D (6 bases). There are 14 residues in the CDR3. Germline V CDR1 and CDR2: LNHNV, YYDKDF (reference sequence). Full variable domain (outside the CDR3, taken from reference TRBV15 and TRBJ1-2): DAMVIQNPRYQVTQFGKPVTLSCSQTLNHNVMYWYQQKSSQAPKLLFHYYDKDFNNEADTPDNFQSRRPNTSFCFLDIRSPGLGDTAMYLCAASRDGQRYGYTFGSGTRLTVV.

With respect to this clonotype: A much larger clone sits a single nucleotide away, making a read error possible. This chain connects TRBV30 to TRBJ2-5, with TRBD2 as a possible D gene (6 bases). Germline CDR1 is GTSNPN and CDR2 is SVGIG (reference sequence). The CDR3 spans 14 residues. V lost 0 bases to trimming and J lost 11 bases, with 19 bases between them. CDR3 residues: CAWSVPRLAHGQYF. The CDR3 DNA is TGTGCCTGGAGTGTACCCAGGCTAGCGCACGGGCAGTACTTC.

Concerning this clonotype itself: Given a much more abundant clone one base away, this may be a read error. This chain links TRBV18 with TRBJ2-3; 7 positions agree with TRBD2. This CDR3 is built from 14 residues. Germline values: CDR1 KGHSH, CDR2 LQKENI. The CDR3 here is CASSPPGGEDMQYF. DNA for the CDR3: TGTGCCAGCTCACCACCGGGGGGGGAAGATATGCAGTATTTT.

This clonotype was recorded a few times. The rearrangement joins TRBV2 to TRBJ2-5; D is uncertain. V was cut by 2 bases and J by 1 base, with 8 bases left in between. Germline lookup yields CDR1 SNHLY and CDR2 FYNNEI. The CDR3 has 14 amino acids. CDR3 loop: CASSERQTQETQYF. For the CDR3, the DNA is TGTGCCAGCAGTGAACGCCAGACCCAAGAGACCCAGTACTTC.

The chain employs TRBV7-8 and TRBJ1-4; unclear D gene. Germline-derived CDR1 and CDR2 are SGHVS and FQNEAQ. The V gene lost 1 base and the J gene lost 7 bases, with 10 bases spanning the gap. The CDR3 loop spans 14 amino acids. CDR3 region: CASSLEERGEKLFF. CDR3 in DNA: TGTGCCAGCAGCTTAGAGGAACGGGGTGAAAAACTGTTTTTT.